These 17 T cell receptor beta chains were sequenced from one sample in a study of blood T cell repertoires in COVID-19. Assay: immunoSEQ multiplex PCR; the TCRdb copy retains only in-frame clones and omits some. Here the sample spans 330,000 or so clones, roughly 87% being singletons. Sequencing input: PBMCs or T cells enriched from blood (not recorded which). The receptors stem from a woman in her 30s who had recovered from COVID-19.

This sequence joins TRBV27 and TRBJ1-2; 7 nucleotides align to TRBD1. Germline CDR1 is MNHEY and CDR2 is SMNVEV (reference sequence). The CDR3 totals 14 residues. The J segment lost 0 bases and the V segment lost 6 bases, leaving 4 bases of the junction unmatched. The CDR3 reads CASSATGTNYGYTF. CDR3 bases: TGTGCCAGCAGCGCGACAGGGACTAACTATGGCTACACCTTC.

The rearrangement uses TRBV29-1 and TRBJ2-7, with D possibly matching TRBD1 (5 bases). This CDR3 is built from 15 residues. Looked up from germline, CDR1 is SQVTM and CDR2 is ANQGSEA. Trimming left V 4 bases short and J 5 bases short, with 21 bases between. This CDR3 reads CSVVAQGNPPHEQYF. The CDR3 coding sequence is TGCAGCGTTGTGGCTCAGGGAAACCCCCCTCACGAGCAGTACTTC.

The chain links TRBV9 to TRBJ2-1; TRBD2 aligns across 7 bases. Germline V gene data show CDR1 as SGDLS and CDR2 as YYNGEE. This CDR3 has 15 residues. V shed 3 bases, J shed 2 bases, and the junction held 5 bases outside the gene matches. The CDR3 DNA is TGTGCCAGCAGCGGTAGCGGGCCCACCTACAATGAGCAGTTCTTC. This sequence encodes CASSGSGPTYNEQFF.

This chain uses TRBV29-1 with TRBJ2-2; weak D call: TRBD2 (6 bases). Trimming took 6 bases from V and 5 from J, leaving 13 bases between them. This CDR3 region has 13 residues. Germline assignment: CDR1 SQVTM and CDR2 ANQGSEA. CDR3 bases: TGCAGCGTCCGCGCTCGGGGGACCGGGGAGCTGTTTTTT. The encoded protein is CSVRARGTGELFF.

The genes are TRBV7-6 and TRBJ2-7; 13 nucleotides agree with TRBD2. There are 16 residues in the CDR3. Looked up from germline, CDR1 is SGHVS and CDR2 is FNYEAQ. The V segment lost 5 bases and the J segment 4 bases; nucleotides outside the gene matches: 8. CDR3 loop: CASSMRTSGSSYEQYF. The DNA of the CDR3 is TGTGCCAGCAGCATGAGGACTAGCGGGAGTTCTTACGAGCAGTACTTC.

CDR3 nucleotide sequence: TGCAGCGTTGATAACAGCTACTATGGCTACACCTTC. Amino acids: CSVDNSYYGYTF. J is TRBJ1-2 and V is TRBV29-1; no firm D call. Trimming cost V 3 bases and J 3 bases, with 8 bases left between them. From germline, CDR1 is SQVTM and CDR2 ANQGSEA. CDR3 size: 12 residues.

As DNA, the CDR3 is TGTGCCATCGGCGGGAGGGGGAACTCCTACAATGAGCAGTTCTTC. The encoded protein is CAIGGRGNSYNEQFF. V gene TRBV10-3 combines with J gene TRBJ2-1, with 9 bases that match TRBD2. The CDR3 contains 15 residues. After removal of 8 bases from V and 0 bases from J, the junction contained 5 bases not matched to a gene. Looked up from germline, CDR1 is ENHRY and CDR2 is SYGVKD.

V and J are TRBV5-1 and TRBJ1-6, with 9 nucleotides matching TRBD1. This CDR3 comprises 16 residues. Losses at the gene ends were 4 bases for V and 9 bases for J; bases not matched to a gene: 11. Germline CDR1 and CDR2: SGHRS and YFSETQ. CDR3 DNA sequence: TGCGCCAGCAGCCCAATCCCAGGGGACAGGGCTTCACCCCTCCACTTT. Translation gives CASSPIPGDRASPLHF. The whole variable domain, remainder taken from reference TRBV5-1 and TRBJ1-6, is KAGVTQTPRYLIKTRGQQVTLSCSPISGHRSVSWYQQTPGQGLQFLFEYFSETQRNKGNFPGRFSGRQFSNSRSEMNVSTLELGDSALYLCASSPIPGDRASPLHFGNGTRLTVT.

This chain uses TRBV27 with TRBJ1-1; TRBD1 aligns across 7 bases. This CDR3 comprises 14 residues. Germline V CDR1 and CDR2: MNHEY, SMNVEV (reference sequence). Trimming took 5 bases from V and 0 from J; bases not matched to a gene: 3. The CDR3, as DNA: TGTGCCAGCAGTAAACAGGGGCTGAACACTGAAGCTTTCTTT. Translated: CASSKQGLNTEAFF.

V gene TRBV11-3 combines with J gene TRBJ2-3, with 7 positions matching TRBD2. The CDR3 spans 15 residues. Germline loops: CDR1 SGHNT, CDR2 YENEEA. V lost 3 bases and J lost 1; bases outside the gene matches: 4. The CDR3 DNA reads TGTGCCAGCAGCTTGATGGGAGGGGGCACAGATACGCAGTATTTT. Amino acids: CASSLMGGGTDTQYF.

This clone was counted between two and nine times. The rearrangement uses TRBV6-1 and TRBJ1-2; D unresolved. The germline V gene encodes CDR1 MNHNS and CDR2 SASEGT. V lost 3 bases, J lost 4 bases, and 15 bases lay in between. The CDR3 has 15 amino acids. CDR3 bases: TGTGCCAGCAGTGATACTTATGGAGTATTCTATGGCTACACCTTC. Translated, it gives CASSDTYGVFYGYTF.

The chain couples TRBV5-6 to TRBJ1-2, with 7 bases identical to TRBD1. V shed 4 bases, J shed 2 bases, and the junction held 8 bases outside the gene matches. The CDR3 consists of 15 residues. Germline CDR1 reads SGHDT; CDR2 reads YYEEEE. This CDR3 is CASSTLATGNYGYTF. CDR3 nucleotides: TGTGCCAGCAGCACCTTAGCGACAGGGAACTATGGCTACACCTTC.

The gene calls are TRBV13 and TRBJ1-1; 7 positions agree with TRBD1. Trimming cost V 3 bases and J 0 bases; bases outside gene matches: 1. The V gene's germline CDR1 is PRHDT and CDR2 FYEKMQ (reference sequence). This CDR3 region has 14 residues. CDR3 loop: CASSLGQLNTEAFF. The DNA for the CDR3 is TGTGCCAGCAGCTTGGGACAGTTGAACACTGAAGCTTTCTTT.

V is TRBV30 and J is TRBJ1-5; 7 bases fit TRBD1. The V and J ends lost 5 bases and 2 bases, in that order; junction bases with no gene match: 3. The CDR3 covers 13 residues. CDR1 and CDR2 (germline): GTSNPN, SVGIG (reference sequence). CDR3 sequence reads: CAWDRAGNQPQHF. CDR3 sequence (DNA): TGTGCCTGGGACAGGGCCGGCAATCAGCCCCAGCATTTT.

This sequence joins TRBV3-1 (or the pseudogene TRBV3-2) and TRBJ1-6, with D maybe TRBD1 (5 bases). From germline, CDR1 is LGHDT and CDR2 YNNKEL (reference sequence). The CDR3 length is 14 residues. Deletions cut 4 bases from V and 2 bases from J, with 6 bases between. CDR3 bases: TGTGCCAGCAGCCCGGACACCTATAATTCACCCCTCCACTTT. Amino acid sequence: CASSPDTYNSPLHF.

V and J are TRBV11-2 and TRBJ1-3; D call uncertain. This CDR3 has 16 amino acids. CDR1 SGHAT and CDR2 FQNNGV come from the germline V gene. Trimming cost V 1 base and J 0 bases, with 10 bases left between them. CDR3 nucleotide sequence: TGTGCCAGCAGCTTAGGTCACAGAATCTCTGGAAACACCATATATTTT. Protein sequence: CASSLGHRISGNTIYF.

This clone appeared once. This rearrangement joins TRBV28 to TRBJ2-1; 7 bases map to TRBD2. Looked up from germline, CDR1 is MDHEN and CDR2 is SYDVKM. This CDR3 contains 15 residues. V gave up 7 bases and J gave up 2 bases; unmatched junction bases: 8. This chain's CDR3 is CASNLWGGAYNEQFF. The CDR3 coding sequence is TGTGCCAGCAACCTCTGGGGGGGAGCCTACAATGAGCAGTTCTTC.